These 21 T cell receptor beta chains share one sample of origin, sequenced in a study of tumor-infiltrating lymphocytes in primary liver carcinoma. It was from 20-30 mg of unsorted bulk tissue that RNA and DNA were co-extracted. Starting material of 400 to 600 ng total RNA yielded TCR beta cDNA via a constant-region primer. Each TCR beta library was derived from three nested multiplex PCR rounds that employed slightly modified ARM-PCR. The opening two PCR rounds, 10 cycles each, paired TRBV1-TRBV30 forward primers with a C-beta reverse primer. TCRdb re-derived calls from the multiplex PCR reads in MiXCR, one entry per CDR3 protein. The sample carries 100,000 or so distinct CDR3 sequences, around 80% recorded once. The sequencing input was liver tumor tissue from sampling region 3. Subset described: tumor region T3, left-lateral pole. These TCRs come from a man in his forties with primary liver carcinoma and hepatitis B virus infection.

This clonotype was counted at least ten times. V is TRBV6-2 or TRBV6-3 and J is TRBJ1-1; TRBD1 might be the D (5 bases). The ends were cut back, 8 bases at V and 2 bases at J, with 12 bases in the middle. CDR3 length: 13 amino acids. Germline CDR1 MNHEY, CDR2 SVGEGT. The CDR3 DNA reads as TGTGCCAGCCGACTGACAGAAAACACTGAAGCTTTCTTT. It codes for CASRLTENTEAFF.

In its sample, this clonotype was seen once. A junction end diverges from the germline sequence, so it may reflect a read error. The V gene is TRBV12-3 or TRBV12-4, the J gene TRBJ1-1, with 10 bases aligning to TRBD1. CDR3 length: 15 residues. CDR3 DNA: TGTGCCAGCAGTAGTCCGGGACAGGGGAACACTGAAGCTCTCTTT. This codes for CASSSPGQGNTEALF.

In its sample, this clonotype was seen once. The junction departs from germline at one end; a sequencing error may be responsible. The chain recombines TRBV12-3 or TRBV12-4 with TRBJ1-2; D possibly corresponds to TRBD1 (5 bases). CDR3 length equals 15 residues. The CDR3 loop is CASSRFAGGRDGYHF. CDR3 nucleotide sequence: TGTGCCAGCAGCCGATTCGCCGGGGGGAGAGATGGCTACCACTTC.

For this clonotype: The junction shows a germline mismatch at one end, possibly a read error. The chain couples TRBV4-1 to TRBJ1-1; maybe TRBD1 (6 bases). The CDR3 is 17 amino acids. CDR1 and CDR2 from the germline V gene are MGHRA and YSYEKL. The CDR3 protein is CASSQDSQISDSLEASF. In nucleotides, the CDR3 is TGCGCCAGCAGCCAAGATTCCCAGATCTCGGACAGCCTTGAAGCTTCCTTT.

In its sample, this clonotype was seen once. The gene calls are TRBV6-6 and TRBJ1-1, with D hard to call. The CDR3 totals 13 residues. Trimming stripped 7 bases from V and 0 bases from J, with 9 bases between. Germline CDR1 is MNHNY and CDR2 is SVGAGI (reference sequence). CDR3: CASMRHMNTEAFF. The CDR3 DNA sequence: TGTGCCAGCATGAGACATATGAACACTGAAGCTTTCTTT.

A word on this clonotype: One end of the junction is discordant with germline, which a read error may explain. The chain uses TRBV29-1 and TRBJ2-5, with D possibly matching TRBD1 (5 bases). The CDR3 sequence is 12 residues long. The germline V gene has CDR1 SQVTM and CDR2 ANQGSEA. CDR3 DNA sequence: TGCAGCGTTTTTGGACATCAAGAAACCCAGTACTTC. Encoded protein: CSVFGHQETQYF.

With respect to this clonotype: A much larger clone sits a single nucleotide away, making a read error possible. The chain combines TRBV28 with TRBJ1-5; 11 bases line up with TRBD1. Germline V CDR1 and CDR2: MDHEN, SYDVKM. The CDR3 is 16 amino acids. V dropped 1 base and J dropped 5; count of bases not matched to a gene: 4. The chain's CDR3 is CASSLFGDRGDQPQHF. In nucleotides, the CDR3 is TGTGCCAGCAGTTTATTTGGGGACAGGGGGGATCAGCCCCAGCATTTT.

On this clonotype itself: Compared with germline, one end of the junction differs, possibly owing to a read error. The chain employs TRBV4-2 and TRBJ2-1, with D maybe TRBD2 (5 bases). Germline V lookup: CDR1 LGHNA, CDR2 YNFKEQ. The CDR3 spans 16 residues. The CDR3 region is CASSQERAEGYNEQFF. CDR3 DNA sequence: TGTGCCAGCAGCCAAGAGCGAGCGGAAGGTTACAATGAGCAGTTTTTC.

Comment on this clonotype: Here the CDR3 omits its conserved ending phenylalanine or tryptophan, so a read error is the likely source. The chain links TRBV5-4 to TRBJ2-3; TRBD2 agrees at 11 bases. The CDR3 consists of 17 residues. V shed 4 bases, J shed 2 bases, and the junction held 9 bases outside the gene matches. Germline V gives CDR1 SGHNT, CDR2 YYREEE (reference sequence). The CDR3 protein is CASSAWTSGLLTDTQYL. Here the CDR3 DNA reads TGTGCCAGCAGCGCATGGACTAGCGGGCTGCTCACAGATACGCAGTATCTT.

The chain carries TRBV6-1 and TRBJ2-2; 8 nucleotides line up with TRBD2. This CDR3 region has 16 residues. Germline assignment: CDR1 MNHNS and CDR2 SASEGT. Trimming cost V 0 bases and J 5 bases; bases outside gene matches: 5. The CDR3: CASSEAPGGGTGELFF. In DNA, the CDR3 is TGTGCCAGCAGTGAAGCTCCGGGAGGGGGGACCGGGGAGCTGTTTTTT.

This clonotype appeared once. One junction end disagrees with the germline gene, perhaps due to a read error. The chain joins TRBV11-2 to TRBJ2-6, with D perhaps assigned TRBD1 or TRBD2 (5 bases each). Germline values: CDR1 SGHAT, CDR2 FQNNGV. The CDR3 covers 15 residues. Written as DNA, the CDR3 is TGTGCCACCCAGCGGCCGCGCTCTGGGACCAACGTTCTGATTTTC. Residues: CATQRPRSGTNVLIF.

A remark on this clonotype: An end of the junction differs from the germline gene, which may be a read error. The chain uses TRBV4-1 and TRBJ2-1; 7 nucleotides agree with TRBD2. The CDR3 totals 14 residues. Germline values: CDR1 MGHRA, CDR2 YSYEKL. CDR3 sequence reads: CASSQDAKREGRVF. The CDR3 nucleotides are TGCGCCAGCAGCCAAGATGCCAAGAGGGAGGGCCGGGTGTTC.

The CDR3 region is CASILGGAISYNEQFF. The CDR3 coding sequence is TGCGCCAGCATTTTAGGCGGGGCAATCTCCTACAATGAGCAGTTCTTC. The chain recombines TRBV5-1 with TRBJ2-1; D might be TRBD2 (6 bases). Per germline, CDR1 SGHRS and CDR2 YFSETQ. CDR3 length: 16 residues. V dropped 6 bases and J dropped 0 bases, with 16 bases sitting between them.

This clonotype was detected only a few times. The junction shows a germline mismatch at one end, possibly a read error. The chain has TRBV4-3 and TRBJ2-1; possibly TRBD2 for D (5 bases). The CDR3 is made up of 16 amino acids. Germline-derived CDR1 and CDR2 are LGHNA and YSLEER. As DNA, the CDR3 is TGCGCTAGCAGACAAGATGTGGCGGGCTCCTATAATGAGCAGTTCTTC. The encoded protein is CASRQDVAGSYNEQFF.

Remarks on this clonotype: The junction does not match germline at one end; this may be a read error. The V call is TRBV6-5, the J call TRBJ2-1; TRBD2 is a possible D gene (5 bases). The CDR3 totals 12 residues. Germline V lookup: CDR1 MNHEY, CDR2 SVGAGI. The CDR3 loop reads CASSKTNFKQSF. The CDR3 DNA reads as TGTGCCAGCAGTAAGACTAATTTTAAGCAGTCCTTC.

The V call is TRBV6-1, the J call TRBJ1-2; weak D call: TRBD1 (5 bases). V lost 4 bases, J lost 10 bases, and 16 bases lay in between. Germline loops: CDR1 MNHNS, CDR2 SASEGT. This CDR3 comprises 13 residues. The CDR3 loop reads CASSVGVRDDYTF. The CDR3 DNA reads as TGTGCCAGCAGTGTCGGGGTTAGGGACGACTACACCTTC.

Comments on this clonotype: One end of the junction does not line up with germline, which may come from a read error. The V call is TRBV29-1, the J call TRBJ2-3; perhaps TRBD1 as D (6 bases). The germline V gene has CDR1 SQVTM and CDR2 ANQGSEA. This CDR3 comprises 18 residues. DNA for the CDR3: TGCAGCGTTGAATCCCCTGGGACAAATAACGGGGCCCTTGATAGGCAGTATTTT. This translates into CSVESPGTNNGALDRQYF.

To note about this clonotype: A much bigger clone sits one base away, suggesting this may be a read error. V and J are TRBV7-3 and TRBJ1-1; no clear D. From germline, CDR1 is SGHTA and CDR2 FQGTGA. The length of the CDR3 is 14 residues. CDR3: CDSSSGQGRTEAFF. In DNA, the CDR3 is TGTGACAGCAGCTCGGGCCAAGGGAGGACTGAAGCTTTCTTT.

Details on this clonotype: At one of its ends the junction is not consistent with the germline gene, which may arise from a read error. CDR3 nucleotides: TGTGCCAGCAGCTTGGCCCGGACAGCGAAGGCTGGGGCCAACGTCCTGACCTTC. It encodes CASSLARTAKAGANVLTF. This chain connects TRBV5-6 to TRBJ2-6; D is possibly TRBD1 (6 bases). Germline lookup yields CDR1 SGHDT and CDR2 YYEEEE. CDR3 length equals 18 residues.

V is TRBV11-3 and J is TRBJ1-1; D remains ambiguous. Trimming removed 8 bases from V and 4 bases from J, with 17 bases in between. This CDR3 has 14 amino acids. The germline CDR1 and CDR2 sequences are SGHNT and YENEEA. The DNA of the CDR3 is TGTGCCAGCTGGTCGGGAGCAGGAGGCACTGAAGCTTTCTTT. This gives the protein CASWSGAGGTEAFF. The complete variable domain, with remaining parts taken from reference TRBV11-3 and TRBJ1-1, reads EAGVVQSPRYKIIEKKQPVAFWCNPISGHNTLYWYLQNLGQGPELLIRYENEEAVDDSQLPKDRFSAERLKGVDSTLKIQPAELGDSAVYLCASWSGAGGTEAFFGQGTRLTVV.

This clonotype was seen repeatedly, ten times or more. The chain recombines TRBV30 with TRBJ2-3, with D unclear. Germline V gene data show CDR1 as GTSNPN and CDR2 as SVGIG (reference sequence). Between the trimmed V and J ends, which lost 3 bases and 3 bases, there was a span of 7 bases. This CDR3 has 12 residues. The DNA of the CDR3 is TGTGCCTGGAGATTCGGAACAGATACGCAGTATTTT. This sequence encodes CAWRFGTDTQYF.